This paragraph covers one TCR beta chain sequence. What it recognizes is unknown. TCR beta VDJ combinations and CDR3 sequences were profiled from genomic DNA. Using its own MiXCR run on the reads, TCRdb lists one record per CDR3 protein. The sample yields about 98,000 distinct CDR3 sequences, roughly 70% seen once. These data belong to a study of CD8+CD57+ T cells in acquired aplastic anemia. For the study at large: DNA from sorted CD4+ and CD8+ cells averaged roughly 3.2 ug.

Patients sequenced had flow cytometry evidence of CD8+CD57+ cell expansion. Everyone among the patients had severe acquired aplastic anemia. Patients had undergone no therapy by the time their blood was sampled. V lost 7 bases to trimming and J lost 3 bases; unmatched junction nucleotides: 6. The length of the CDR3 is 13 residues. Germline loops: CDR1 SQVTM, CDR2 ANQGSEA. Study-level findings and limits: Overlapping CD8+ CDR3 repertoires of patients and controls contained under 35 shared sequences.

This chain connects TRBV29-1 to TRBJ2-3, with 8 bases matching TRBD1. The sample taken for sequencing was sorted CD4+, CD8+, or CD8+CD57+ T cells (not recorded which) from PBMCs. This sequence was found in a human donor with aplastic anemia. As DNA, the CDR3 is TGCAGCGCTGGGGACAGGACGACAGATACGCAGTATTTT. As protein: CSAGDRTTDTQYF.